The rows below give T cell receptor beta chains drawn from one sample of a study of blood T cell repertoires in COVID-19. This table comes from immunoSEQ multiplex PCR, and its TCRdb copy is limited to in-frame clones, with some not included. This table has about 220,000 clones, around 89% appearing once. The source material was PBMCs or T cells enriched from blood (not recorded which). The receptors derive from a man in his thirties or forties who had been exposed to COVID-19. The CDR3 runs from the conserved cysteine through the conserved F or W. The D gene is left open where the match is weak. Rows give clone size only sometimes, using once, few, many, or a class for an expanded clone.

cdr3_aa: CASSLTAGYEQFF
cdr3_nt: TGTGCCAGCAGTTTAACCGCCGGGTATGAGCAGTTCTTC
v_call: TRBV27
clone_size: -
j_call: TRBJ2-1
d_call: -

cdr3_aa: CASSSPGGAANGYTF
cdr3_nt: TGCGCCAGCAGCTCCCCGGGGGGCGCGGCGAATGGCTACACCTTC
v_call: TRBV5-1
clone_size: -
j_call: TRBJ1-2
d_call: -

cdr3_aa: CASSLAMTSLQETQYF
cdr3_nt: TGTGCCAGCAGCTTGGCCATGACTAGTTTGCAGGAGACCCAGTACTTC
v_call: TRBV5-4
clone_size: few
j_call: TRBJ2-5
d_call: -

cdr3_aa: CASSQGSGGVDEQFF
cdr3_nt: TGCGCCAGCAGCCAAGGTTCAGGGGGCGTCGATGAGCAGTTCTTC
v_call: TRBV4-3
clone_size: -
j_call: TRBJ2-1
d_call: TRBD1

cdr3_aa: CASSLSAGYDEQYF
cdr3_nt: TGCGCCAGCAGCCTTTCGGCAGGGTACGACGAGCAGTACTTC
v_call: TRBV5-1
clone_size: -
j_call: TRBJ2-7
d_call: -

cdr3_aa: CSASSGQGGSEQYF
cdr3_nt: TGCAGTGCTAGTAGTGGCCAGGGAGGTTCCGAGCAGTACTTC
v_call: TRBV20-1
clone_size: -
j_call: TRBJ2-7
d_call: -

cdr3_aa: CASSSLAGYEVDTQYF
cdr3_nt: TGTGCCAGCAGCTCATTAGCGGGGTATGAGGTAGATACGCAGTATTTT
v_call: TRBV11-1
clone_size: -
j_call: TRBJ2-3
d_call: TRBD2

cdr3_aa: CASSLKSGSNSPLHF
cdr3_nt: TGTGCCAGCAGCTTAAAGTCAGGGTCAAATTCACCCCTCCACTTT
v_call: TRBV7-2
clone_size: -
j_call: TRBJ1-6
d_call: -

cdr3_aa: CASSLTTGTETQYF
cdr3_nt: TGTGCCAGCAGCTTAACGACAGGGACAGAGACCCAGTACTTC
v_call: TRBV7-9
clone_size: -
j_call: TRBJ2-5
d_call: TRBD1

cdr3_aa: CASSREGDEQYF
cdr3_nt: TGCGCCAGCAGCCGAGAAGGGGACGAGCAGTACTTC
v_call: TRBV5-1
clone_size: -
j_call: TRBJ2-7
d_call: -

cdr3_aa: CASSQDGSSGGAYNEQFF
cdr3_nt: TGTGCCAGCAGCCAAGATGGGTCTAGCGGGGGGGCCTACAATGAGCAGTTCTTC
v_call: TRBV4-2
clone_size: -
j_call: TRBJ2-1
d_call: TRBD2

cdr3_aa: CASSRGLAGGPPYEQYF
cdr3_nt: TGCGCCAGCAGCCGGGGACTAGCGGGGGGTCCTCCCTACGAGCAGTACTTC
v_call: TRBV4-1
clone_size: -
j_call: TRBJ2-7
d_call: TRBD2

cdr3_aa: CASSRVGTGNYGYTF
cdr3_nt: TGTGCCAGCAGCCGAGTAGGGACAGGGAACTATGGCTACACCTTC
v_call: TRBV5-4
clone_size: -
j_call: TRBJ1-2
d_call: TRBD1

cdr3_aa: CASSVWAGETDTQYF
cdr3_nt: TGTGCCAGCAGCGTATGGGCGGGGGAGACAGATACGCAGTATTTT
v_call: TRBV9
clone_size: -
j_call: TRBJ2-3
d_call: TRBD2

cdr3_aa: CASKRQGATGELFF
cdr3_nt: TGTGCCAGCAAACGACAGGGGGCGACCGGGGAGCTGTTTTTT
v_call: TRBV25-1
clone_size: -
j_call: TRBJ2-2
d_call: TRBD1

cdr3_aa: CAISDTFPDRGQPQHF
cdr3_nt: TGTGCCATCAGTGACACATTTCCCGACAGGGGACAGCCCCAGCATTTT
v_call: TRBV10-3
clone_size: -
j_call: TRBJ1-5
d_call: TRBD1

cdr3_aa: CASSPLSSGVGYEQYF
cdr3_nt: TGTGCCAGCAGCCCCCTTTCTAGCGGGGTCGGCTACGAGCAGTACTTC
v_call: TRBV5-8
clone_size: -
j_call: TRBJ2-7
d_call: TRBD2

cdr3_aa: CASSLSTTPGANVLTF
cdr3_nt: TGTGCCAGCAGCTTAAGCACTACCCCTGGGGCCAACGTCCTGACTTTC
v_call: TRBV13
clone_size: -
j_call: TRBJ2-6
d_call: -

cdr3_aa: CSVEVGEGDYGYTF
cdr3_nt: TGCAGCGTTGAGGTCGGGGAGGGAGACTATGGCTACACCTTC
v_call: TRBV29-1
clone_size: -
j_call: TRBJ1-2
d_call: -

cdr3_aa: CASSRTWGVEAFF
cdr3_nt: TGCGCCAGCAGCCGGACCTGGGGGGTTGAAGCTTTCTTT
v_call: TRBV4-3
clone_size: -
j_call: TRBJ1-1
d_call: -

cdr3_aa: CASLRDASYNEQFF
cdr3_nt: TGTGCCAGTCTGCGGGACGCCTCCTACAATGAGCAGTTCTTC
v_call: TRBV11-2
clone_size: -
j_call: TRBJ2-1
d_call: -

cdr3_aa: CASSKRDSQFYGYTF
cdr3_nt: TGTGCCAGCAGCAAAAGGGACAGTCAATTCTATGGCTACACCTTC
v_call: TRBV5-6
clone_size: -
j_call: TRBJ1-2
d_call: TRBD1

cdr3_aa: CASSQLGLGEYGYTF
cdr3_nt: TGCGCCAGCAGCCAATTGGGACTAGGGGAGTATGGCTACACCTTC
v_call: TRBV4-1
clone_size: -
j_call: TRBJ1-2
d_call: -

cdr3_aa: CASSPETGEAFF
cdr3_nt: TGCGCCAGCAGCCCGGAGACAGGGGAAGCTTTCTTT
v_call: TRBV5-1
clone_size: -
j_call: TRBJ1-1
d_call: TRBD1

cdr3_aa: CATSRDTRAGNTIYF
cdr3_nt: TGTGCCACCAGCAGAGATACTCGGGCTGGAAACACCATATATTTT
v_call: TRBV15
clone_size: -
j_call: TRBJ1-3
d_call: -

cdr3_aa: CASSPTEFIGGNTEAFF
cdr3_nt: TGTGCCAGCAGCCCCACGGAATTCATAGGGGGGAACACTGAAGCTTTCTTT
v_call: TRBV3-1/TRBV3-2
clone_size: -
j_call: TRBJ1-1
d_call: -

cdr3_aa: CASSLRRDTIYF
cdr3_nt: TGTGCCAGTAGCCTGCGGCGCGACACCATATATTTT
v_call: TRBV19
clone_size: -
j_call: TRBJ1-3
d_call: -

cdr3_aa: CASSPRGSGELFF
cdr3_nt: TGCGCCAGCAGCCCAAGGGGGTCAGGGGAGCTGTTTTTT
v_call: TRBV4-3
clone_size: -
j_call: TRBJ2-2
d_call: -

cdr3_aa: CASSLYLRTDTQYF
cdr3_nt: TGTGCCAGCAGCTTATATCTCAGAACAGATACGCAGTATTTT
v_call: TRBV7-9
clone_size: -
j_call: TRBJ2-3
d_call: -

cdr3_aa: CASSLARGGVEQFF
cdr3_nt: TGTGCCAGCAGCTTAGCCCGGGGGGGTGTTGAGCAGTTCTTC
v_call: TRBV7-8
clone_size: -
j_call: TRBJ2-1
d_call: TRBD2

cdr3_aa: CASGKDTGANVLTF
cdr3_nt: TGTGCCAGCGGAAAAGACACTGGGGCCAACGTCCTGACTTTC
v_call: TRBV2
clone_size: -
j_call: TRBJ2-6
d_call: -

cdr3_aa: CASSPQTTTYNEQFF
cdr3_nt: TGCGCCAGCAGCCCTCAGACTACTACCTACAATGAGCAGTTCTTC
v_call: TRBV4-1
clone_size: -
j_call: TRBJ2-1
d_call: -

cdr3_aa: CASRNRASGNTIYF
cdr3_nt: TGTGCCAGCAGGAACAGGGCATCTGGAAACACCATATATTTT
v_call: TRBV5-4
clone_size: -
j_call: TRBJ1-3
d_call: -

cdr3_aa: CASRQGAPYEQYF
cdr3_nt: TGTGCCAGCAGGCAGGGGGCCCCCTACGAGCAGTACTTC
v_call: TRBV2
clone_size: -
j_call: TRBJ2-7
d_call: TRBD1

cdr3_aa: CASSWAPLADNSYEQYF
cdr3_nt: TGTGCCAGCAGCTGGGCCCCCTTAGCGGATAACTCCTACGAGCAGTACTTC
v_call: TRBV7-2
clone_size: -
j_call: TRBJ2-7
d_call: -

cdr3_aa: CASSPEVRREKLFF
cdr3_nt: TGTGCCAGCTCTCCTGAGGTTAGACGGGAAAAACTGTTTTTT
v_call: TRBV18
clone_size: -
j_call: TRBJ1-4
d_call: -

cdr3_aa: CASSWGDEAFF
cdr3_nt: TGTGCCAGCAGTTGGGGCGATGAAGCTTTCTTT
v_call: TRBV12-3/TRBV12-4
clone_size: -
j_call: TRBJ1-1
d_call: -

cdr3_aa: CASSSGLAGGKNTGELFF
cdr3_nt: TGCGCCAGCAGCTCAGGACTAGCGGGGGGCAAAAACACCGGGGAGCTGTTTTTT
v_call: TRBV5-1
clone_size: -
j_call: TRBJ2-2
d_call: TRBD2

cdr3_aa: CATKDRGINQPQHF
cdr3_nt: TGTGCCACCAAGGACAGGGGAATCAATCAGCCCCAGCATTTT
v_call: TRBV2
clone_size: -
j_call: TRBJ1-5
d_call: TRBD1

cdr3_aa: CASSPEQSSNTEAFF
cdr3_nt: TGTGCCAGCTCACCAGAACAGAGCTCGAACACTGAAGCTTTCTTT
v_call: TRBV18
clone_size: -
j_call: TRBJ1-1
d_call: -

cdr3_aa: CASRLKTGEQYF
cdr3_nt: TGTGCAAGTCGCTTAAAGACAGGCGAGCAGTACTTC
v_call: TRBV12-2
clone_size: -
j_call: TRBJ2-7
d_call: -

cdr3_aa: CASSQENLPSYEQYF
cdr3_nt: TGTGCCAGCAGCCAAGAAAACTTACCATCCTACGAGCAGTACTTC
v_call: TRBV14
clone_size: -
j_call: TRBJ2-7
d_call: -